This T cell receptor beta chain was obtained from a study of blood T cell repertoires in COVID-19. As for the study in general: Samples of COVID-19 (acute and convalescent) were obtained from the United States, Italy and Spain. Nucleic acid was either cDNA or gDNA, and it came from T cells, B-cell-depleted T cells, or PBMCs.

In the authors' methods: Estimated nucleated cell counts came from reference gene primer amplification. TCRdb's copy holds only in-frame clones and misses some; the assay was immunoSEQ multiplex PCR. The V and J calls and clone size come from that table; D and trimming were worked out from the DNA. The top ten hold about 3.8% of the sample, which has more than 95,000 clones, about 85% seen once. The germline gives CDR1 SNHLY, CDR2 FYNNEI. V was cut by 10 bases and J by 3 bases, with 12 bases left in between. CDR3 length equals 12 residues. Sequencing was performed on peripheral blood. The receptor was isolated from a man aged 45 to 65 with acute or convalescent COVID-19. The chain employs TRBV2 and TRBJ2-5; D remains unclear. CDR3 sequence: CATIDGEETQYF. The CDR3 region has the DNA TGTGCCACCATTGACGGAGAAGAGACCCAGTACTTC.